Reported below is one T cell receptor beta chain. Its binding antigen is unknown. Within one base of it there is no much larger clone, and no base qualities were kept. This record comes from a study of cytomegalovirus exposure and HLA in healthy donors (dated by TCRdb to about 2017). Concerning the study at large: In an earlier analysis of some 610 of the donors, 276 Gb of sequence data and approximately 100 million unique TCR beta sequences from about 180 million T cells were reported. Using immunosequencing, the study profiled T cell repertoires from about 650 subjects and related those repertoires to cytomegalovirus serostatus. Roughly 5 DR-DQ haplotypes were handled as single units for association and clustering, since linkage in the cohort was strong. The genetic ancestry cluster associated with self-reported Caucasian donors included roughly 84% of the 300 to 450 genotyped donors. An earlier analysis of approximately 640 of the donors applied high-throughput TCR beta sequencing to assess whether each TCR beta V gene segment acted as functional or pseudogenic. The study aimed to test whether cataloging public T cell receptors could reveal signatures of past pathogen exposure. Typing coverage varied by locus: 629-630 donors for A, B, C, DRB1 and DQB1; around 560 for DQA1; around 570 for DPA1; 450 to 480 for DPB1. Both class I and class II loci were covered by HLA typing, at four-digit resolution. Along with the roughly 670-subject first cohort, a separate validation cohort of 120 different subjects was used. Every repertoire in the discovery cohort had been generated on one and the same sequencing platform. High-throughput TCR immunosequencing, statistical association of individual TCRs with disease status, and machine learning were combined to predict cytomegalovirus infection status. In a later genetic analysis, genome-wide SNP genotypes for about three fifths of the 666 donors were used, and that subset was treated as a discovery cohort. A later analysis re-analyzed previously published TCR beta repertoires from about 600 donors and added high-resolution HLA genotyping to study TCR occurrence patterns. Donor age, sex, ethnicity and CMV serostatus were compiled together with the repertoire data. An early release covering more than 500 HLA-typed donors comprised about 300 gigabases of sequencing data and approximately 85 million unique TCR sequences. The later analysis used no new phenotypic data to find candidate immune exposures, relying instead on TCR beta sequences and their occurrence across donors. Across about 380 genotyped donors of the cohort, an average of approximately 220,000 unique TCR beta nucleotide sequences per donor were sequenced, and roughly 18% of those sequences were non-productive. Broad study findings and their caveats: The earlier analysis of nearly 600 of the donors excluded some 16 rarely observed V segments, including chromosome 9 orphons, because counts were too low. A total of 150 or so TCR beta chains were listed by the study as associated with cytomegalovirus. A later analysis found that most CMV-associated TCR beta chains appeared HLA-restricted, with HLA associations seemingly driven largely by CMV exposure. The classifier was reported to diagnose cytomegalovirus status with high specificity and sensitivity in both the original cohort and the validation cohort. In a later genetic analysis, a missense DCLRE1C variant was associated with V-gene and J-gene trimming of TCR beta chains, and the association was replicated in an independent cohort. Specific HLA alleles were associated with 15,000 to 20,000 TCR beta sequences at a false discovery rate of 0.05 in a later analysis. According to the authors, the approach could potentially be generalized to other disease states and immunological phenotypes. In an earlier analysis of under 600 of the donors, most TCR beta V segments were observed in productive rearrangements about 87% or about 30% of the time, broadly matching IMGT annotations. In vitro tests confirmed that a few of the cytomegalovirus-associated TCR beta chains recognize cytomegalovirus antigens. Linkage disequilibrium might explain the correlated functional status among segregating V segments, but an unknown experimental factor could not be ruled out. A further reported finding was that TCR beta sequences accurately predicted the HLA-A and HLA-B alleles for most subjects in the first cohort. Compared with equally common non-associated chains, HLA-associated TCR beta chains in a later analysis were more clonally expanded and had lower generation probabilities. CMV serostatus was the only immune exposure information available for the cohort. Strong co-occurrence of HLA alleles, especially DR and DQ, made assigning TCR associations to individual alleles difficult. Because HLA typing was missing for some donors at each locus, association tests included only the typed subset. A later genetic analysis reported fewer N-insertions in productive TCRs among donors in an Asian-associated ancestry cluster than the approximately 670-donor mean. According to a later analysis, TCR association rates differed among HLA loci, with DRB1 alleles showing the most associated TCRs and HLA-C alleles showing the fewest. Several of the top co-occurrence clusters appeared to be linked to parvovirus B19, influenza, CMV and Epstein-Barr virus, according to a later analysis. Sequencing depth was assumed to be roughly uniform across donors in the presence/absence analyses, though that assumption may not hold. Most TCR sequences were observed very rarely across donors, whereas some public TCRs were present in many individuals. The cohort was sequenced for TCR beta chains only, and without alpha or paired-chain data the features that could be detected were limited. A group of highly shared sequence variants was considered likely to be a technical artifact of the sequencing pipeline.

Library preparation employed the immunoSEQ multiplex PCR assay. A mixture of 60 forward primers for TCR Vbeta segments and 13 reverse primers for TCR Jbeta segments was used in the multiplex PCR. A multiplex PCR assay on genomic DNA amplified the CDR3 region of rearranged TCR beta genes. The Illumina HiSeq System was used to sequence the amplified TCR beta libraries as 87-base-pair reads. The source study handled its data this way. Across the roughly 700 repertoires, a later analysis counted about 81 million unique TCR beta chains, roughly 11 million of which were shared by at least two donors. A nearest-neighbor algorithm error-corrected the raw reads and collapsed the reads into unique sequences, merging closely related sequences to remove PCR and sequencing errors. CDR3 sequences were aligned to IMGT reference sequences to assign V, D and J gene segments. For a sequence to be retained, a match of at least six nucleotides to both a V gene segment and a J gene segment was required. A rearrangement counted as productive if the CDR3 had no stop codons and remained in frame with V and J, and every other rearrangement counted as non-productive. Following IMGT convention, CDR3 was defined as the stretch from the second conserved V-encoded cysteine up to the conserved J-encoded phenylalanine. The earlier analysis of about 590 of the donors excluded sequences that lacked an unambiguous match to a single V gene segment. In an earlier analysis of approximately 560 of the donors, a V segment was called functional when productive rearrangements were above 56.7%, and segregating when the standard deviation between donors exceeded 5%. A statistical classification framework was developed to diagnose cytomegalovirus status using the catalog of TCR beta chain sequences. A later analysis assigned V and J genes by comparing TCR nucleotide sequences with IMGT/GENE-DB human TR gene sequences. In a later analysis, CDR3 sequences and most-parsimonious VDJ recombination scenarios were assigned using the TCRdist pipeline. In a later analysis, every TCR beta chain was defined by the combination of its CDR3 amino acid sequence and its V-gene family, and reads without a unique V-gene family were dropped. As a way to deal with suspected cross-contamination and a sequencing artifact, a later analysis dropped approximately 590 nucleotide sequences that were highly shared and had low generation probability. For each public chain, a later analysis derived a clonal expansion index from normalized ranks of inferred template counts within each repertoire. In a later analysis, generation probabilities were computed using a VDJ recombination model fitted to out-of-frame rearrangements, and the results were checked against IGoR. Hypergeometric tests were used in a later analysis to score TCR-TCR, TCR-HLA and TCR-CMV co-occurrence, with a repertoire-size bias correction applied to the TCR pairs. False discovery rates were estimated in a later analysis by permuting HLA or CMV assignments 20 times. In a later analysis, co-occurring TCRs were grouped with DBSCAN, and TCRdist sequence similarity was added when clustering was performed within HLA-allele-positive subsets. For co-occurrence clustering, repertoires with fewer than 30,000 or more than 120,000 public chains were excluded, along with about five repertoires with anomalous nucleotide sharing. The immuneACCESS repertoire file appears here via TCRdb, limited to in-frame rearrangements. These files lack a portion of the clones; in checked studies, under half of the deficit traces to unresolved V genes, and the cause of the others is not known. The DNA was the basis for D and trimming; V, J and clone size are from that table. The sample table records about 94,000 clones; roughly three fifths of these occur just once. The ten largest clones take up 3.9% of the sample.

The cohort comprised 670 or so healthy bone marrow donors. At the time of sampling, all cohort members were nominally healthy, though unrecorded immune exposures were likely present. The donor tested CMV seronegative, placing the donor among the roughly 340 seronegative members of the cohort. A peripheral blood sample was provided by each donor, and peripheral blood mononuclear cells were used for TCR beta sequencing. Genomic DNA extraction from the blood cell samples was performed with the Qiagen DNeasy Blood Extraction Kit. The sequence derives from a man between 25 and 39 years old in good health and CMV-seronegative. Input material: PBMCs.

The CDR3 corresponds to CASRTSGSSYEQYF. The DNA sequence follows: TGTGCCAGCCGTACTAGCGGGAGCTCCTACGAGCAGTACTTC. Recombination joined TRBV6-6 with TRBJ2-7; 11 bases in the junction line up with TRBD2. V and J are trimmed by 8 bases and 0 bases, and the gene matches miss 3 bases of the junction. From its cysteine to its phenylalanine, the CDR3 spans 14 amino acids. Only CDR3 DNA remains: 42 bases, in frame from the first base. CDR1 and CDR2 are read off the germline V gene (reference sequence) as MNHNY and SVGAGI.